This is a list of T cell receptor beta chains from one sample in a study of T cells in Graves' hyperthyroidism and ophthalmopathy. In TCRdb, the multiplex PCR reads were re-called with MiXCR into one record per CDR3 protein. This table holds around 690,000 distinct CDR3 sequences, 17% found once. Sequencing was carried out using blood. The receptors shown here come from a man aged 50 or older with Graves' hyperthyroidism. Each CDR3 is given with its conserved first and last residue. The D gene is left open where the match is weak. Clone size is not always given. Where it is, it says once, few, many or a class for expanded clones.

TRBV6-2/TRBV6-3	TRBD2	TRBJ2-4	.	TGTGCCAGCAGTTACCTTGTGAGCGGGAGGGGTCTAGCCAAAAACATTCAGTACTTC	CASSYLVSGRGLAKNIQYF
TRBV11-2	TRBD1	TRBJ2-7	many	TGTGCCAGCAGCTCCGACAGGGGCAACGAGCAGTACTTC	CASSSDRGNEQYF
TRBV13	.	TRBJ2-2	.	TGTGCCAGCAGCTTACAATCGGAGCTGTTTTTT	CASSLQSELFF
TRBV28	.	TRBJ1-4	few	TGTGCCAGCAGTACCCATACCTGGACGGAAAAACTGTTTTTT	CASSTHTWTEKLFF
TRBV28	.	TRBJ2-7	many	TGTGCCAGCCGGGAAGCCCGTTACGAGCAGTACTTC	CASREARYEQYF
TRBV7-6	TRBD1	TRBJ2-7	.	TGTGCCAGCACCCCTACGGGACAGAGCTACGAGCAGTACTTC	CASTPTGQSYEQYF
TRBV6-1	.	TRBJ1-6	many	TGTGCCAGCAGTACCTGGGAGCAACGACCCCTCCACTTT	CASSTWEQRPLHF
TRBV2	.	TRBJ1-4	many	TGTGCCAGCAGTGTGAGGCGCTGGGGGAGAGAAAAACTGTTTTTT	CASSVRRWGREKLFF
TRBV11-2	TRBD2	TRBJ2-4	.	TGTGCCAGCAGCCCGACTAGCGGGACTCTTGATCAGTGCTTC	CASSPTSGTLDQCF
TRBV28	.	TRBJ2-1	.	TGTGCCAGCAGTTTCCGAGCGGCTTCTGAGCAGTTCTTC	CASSFRAASEQFF
TRBV5-1	TRBD2	TRBJ2-7	many	TGCGCCAGCAGCTTGAGGGGCGGGAGGAACTACGAGCAGTACTTC	CASSLRGGRNYEQYF
TRBV12-3/TRBV12-4	.	TRBJ1-1	many	TGTGCCAGCACCGGAGGCTTTGGGACACGCAACACTGAAGCTTTCTTT	CASTGGFGTRNTEAFF
TRBV3-1	.	TRBJ2-5	many	TGTGCCAGCAGCCAACCAATCCGCCAAGAGACCCAGTACTTC	CASSQPIRQETQYF
TRBV27	.	TRBJ1-4	many	TGTGCCAGCAGTATTTATGTGGGAGCAACTAATGAAAAACTGTTTTTT	CASSIYVGATNEKLFF
TRBV19	TRBD2	TRBJ2-3	.	TGTGCCACGAAGACTAGCGGGAGCACAGATACGCAGTATTTT	CATKTSGSTDTQYF
TRBV3-1	.	TRBJ1-5	.	TGTGCCAGCAGCCAGCGGACCGCCAATCAGCCCCAGCATTTT	CASSQRTANQPQHF
TRBV28	.	TRBJ2-4	few	TGTGCCAGCAGTTTTCCTTTATGGGGAGACATTCAGTACTTC	CASSFPLWGDIQYF
TRBV3-1	.	TRBJ2-1	.	TGTGCCAGCAGCCTCTTCGGCACACGCGGTGAGCAGTTCTTC	CASSLFGTRGEQFF
TRBV9	.	TRBJ2-5	many	TGTGCCAGCAGCTCCGTGACACCCGAGGAGACCCAGTACTTC	CASSSVTPEETQYF
TRBV30	.	TRBJ1-2	.	TGTGCCTCGGAGGGTGGCTACACCTTC	CASEGGYTF
TRBV28	TRBD2	TRBJ2-5	many	TGTGCCAGCAGTACGGGACTAGCGGGAGGCGAGGAGACCCAGTACTTC	CASSTGLAGGEETQYF
TRBV6-5	.	TRBJ1-4	.	TGTGCCAGCAGTTACGGGGAAATGGTTGAAAAACTGTTTTTT	CASSYGEMVEKLFF
TRBV10-2	.	TRBJ2-7	.	TGCGCCAGCAGTGAGTCTGGGGGATCCTACGAGCAGTACTTC	CASSESGGSYEQYF
TRBV7-9	TRBD2	TRBJ2-1	many	TGTGCCAGCAGCTCGACGACTAGCGCATTCTACAATGAGCAGTTCTTC	CASSSTTSAFYNEQFF
TRBV28	.	TRBJ1-2	many	TGTGCCAGCAGGAGCGGGGCAAACTATGGCTACACCTTC	CASRSGANYGYTF
TRBV28	TRBD2	TRBJ2-2	.	TGTGCCAGCAGGAATTCCGGGGGAGGGAGGACCGGGGAGCTGTTTTTT	CASRNSGGGRTGELFF
TRBV24-1	.	TRBJ1-2	.	TGTGCCACCAGTGATTTGGCCGACTATGGCTACACCTTC	CATSDLADYGYTF
TRBV19	.	TRBJ1-5	.	TGTGCCAGTAGTATGTCCGCTACTATGACCTATCAGCCCCAGCATTTT	CASSMSATMTYQPQHF
TRBV15	.	TRBJ2-7	many	TGTGCCACCAGCAGAGATCGAGGCGGGAACTACGAGCAGTACTTC	CATSRDRGGNYEQYF
TRBV29-1	TRBD2	TRBJ2-7	once	TGCAGCGTTGAATTGGGACTAGCGGAATCCTACGAGCAGTACTTC	CSVELGLAESYEQYF
TRBV7-3	TRBD1	TRBJ1-1	many	TGTGCCAGCAGCCAATTCGGGACAGACACTGAAGCTTTCTTT	CASSQFGTDTEAFF
TRBV28	TRBD1	TRBJ1-5	many	TGTGCCAGCGCCCGAGGGACAGGCTATAGCTATCAGCCCCAGCATTTT	CASARGTGYSYQPQHF
TRBV6-5	TRBD1	TRBJ1-1	few	TGTGCCAGCGGATATCGACAGGGAGGGACTGAAGCTTTCTTT	CASGYRQGGTEAFF
TRBV5-4	.	TRBJ1-2	.	TGTGCCAGCAGCGGGGTGGAGAACTATGGCTACACCTTC	CASSGVENYGYTF
TRBV27	.	TRBJ1-5	.	TGTGCCAGCAGTTTATCTATCCAGTTTCAGCCCCAGCATTTT	CASSLSIQFQPQHF
TRBV6-2/TRBV6-3	TRBD2	TRBJ2-5	many	TGTGCCAGCAACCCCGCGGGGGATCCGTGGGAGACCCAGTACTTC	CASNPAGDPWETQYF
TRBV6-2/TRBV6-3	.	TRBJ1-1	once	TGTGCCAGCAGTTTTGATGGAACTGTCGCTGAAGCTTTCTTT	CASSFDGTVAEAFF
TRBV11-2	.	TRBJ1-2	many	TGTGCCAGCAGCTTAGGAAGCAGGGGAGGTGGCTACACCTTC	CASSLGSRGGGYTF
TRBV6-1	.	TRBJ1-1	few	TGTGCCAGCAAGGAGACAGCTTTTTCGAACACTGAAGCTTTCTTT	CASKETAFSNTEAFF
TRBV2	TRBD2	TRBJ2-3	many	TGTGCCAGCAGTGATGGGGGAAGCGGGAGAGAAGCAGATACGCAGTATTTT	CASSDGGSGREADTQYF
TRBV6-1	TRBD1	TRBJ2-2	.	TGTGCCAGCAGTCGGACAGGGGGTTTCACCGGGGAGCTGTTTTTT	CASSRTGGFTGELFF
TRBV7-2	.	TRBJ2-1	many	TGTGCCAGCAGCTTATCTTTGGTGGATGAGCAGTTCTTC	CASSLSLVDEQFF
TRBV20-1	TRBD2	TRBJ2-7	once	TGCAGTGTTGGGGATAGCGGGAGGAGCTCCTACGAGCAGTACTTC	CSVGDSGRSSYEQYF
TRBV6-2/TRBV6-3	TRBD2	TRBJ2-1	few	TGTGCCAGCAGTCCTGGGACTAGCTTCAACAATGAGCAGTTCTTC	CASSPGTSFNNEQFF
TRBV7-2	TRBD1	TRBJ1-2	many	TGTGCCAGCACCGGAATCTCAGGGACAGTCCCGCACACCTTC	CASTGISGTVPHTF
TRBV12-3/TRBV12-4	TRBD1	TRBJ1-3	many	TGTGCCAGCAGGGACTCTAGGGGGCGAATTTCTGGAAACACCATATATTTT	CASRDSRGRISGNTIYF
TRBV28	TRBD1	TRBJ2-7	many	TGTGCCAGCAGTTTTACAGGGGGCCTATCCTACGAGCAGTACTTC	CASSFTGGLSYEQYF
TRBV30	.	TRBJ1-5	many	TGTGCCTGGAGTGTGGGAGTGAATCAGCCCCAGCATTTT	CAWSVGVNQPQHF
TRBV6-2/TRBV6-3	TRBD2	TRBJ2-2	many	TGTGCCAGCAGTTACTCGATTCTAGCGGGAGACAACGGGGAGCTGTTTTTT	CASSYSILAGDNGELFF
TRBV12-3/TRBV12-4	.	TRBJ2-5	many	TGTGCCAGCAGGCCGACTAGACGGGCCGAGACCCAGTACTTC	CASRPTRRAETQYF